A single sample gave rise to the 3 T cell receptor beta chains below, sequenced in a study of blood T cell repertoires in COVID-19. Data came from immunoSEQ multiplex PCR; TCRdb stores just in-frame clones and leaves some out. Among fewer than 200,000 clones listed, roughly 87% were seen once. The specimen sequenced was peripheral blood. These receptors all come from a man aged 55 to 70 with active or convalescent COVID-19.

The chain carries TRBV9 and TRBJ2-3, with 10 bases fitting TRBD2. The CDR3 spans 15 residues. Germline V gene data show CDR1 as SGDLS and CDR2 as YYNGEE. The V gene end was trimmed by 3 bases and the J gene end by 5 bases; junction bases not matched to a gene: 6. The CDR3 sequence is CASSAGTSALDTQYF. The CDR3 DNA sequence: TGTGCCAGCAGCGCCGGGACTAGCGCCTTAGATACGCAGTATTTT. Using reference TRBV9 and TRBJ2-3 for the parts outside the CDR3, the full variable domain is DSGVTQTPKHLITATGQRVTLRCSPRSGDLSVYWYQQSLDQGLQFLIQYYNGEERAKGNILERFSAQQFPDLHSELNLSSLELGDSALYFCASSAGTSALDTQYFGPGTRLTVL.

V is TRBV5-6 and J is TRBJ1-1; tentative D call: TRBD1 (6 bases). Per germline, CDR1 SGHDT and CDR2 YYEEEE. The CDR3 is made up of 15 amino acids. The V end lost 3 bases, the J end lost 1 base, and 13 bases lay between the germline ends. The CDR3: CASSYQGWENTEAFF. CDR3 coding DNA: TGTGCCAGCAGCTACCAGGGGTGGGAGAACACTGAAGCTTTCTTT.

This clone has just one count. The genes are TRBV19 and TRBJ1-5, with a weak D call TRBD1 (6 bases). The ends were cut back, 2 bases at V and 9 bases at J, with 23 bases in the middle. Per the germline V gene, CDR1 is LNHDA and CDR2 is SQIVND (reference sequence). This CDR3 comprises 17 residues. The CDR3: CASSINPGEGYHPPQHF. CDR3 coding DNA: TGTGCCAGTAGTATAAACCCAGGGGAGGGTTATCATCCGCCCCAGCATTTT.